The 16 T cell receptor beta chains reported below all come from one sample, sequenced in a study of cytomegalovirus exposure and HLA in healthy donors. PCR amplification relied on 60 Vbeta primers (plus 13 Jbeta primers). The assay was immunoSEQ multiplex PCR, and TCRdb's table has in-frame clones only and misses some. The sample lists about 150,000 clones, 70% to 80% occurring once. Sequencing used PBMCs. The receptor set was obtained from a woman aged 25-40 years in good health and CMV-seropositive.

The J gene is TRBJ2-5, the V gene TRBV5-1; 7 positions agree with TRBD2. Trimming cost V 2 bases and J 5 bases; bases outside gene matches: 6. CDR1 and CDR2 from the germline V gene are SGHRS and YFSETQ. This CDR3 comprises 14 residues. The CDR3 here is CASSLAGWVETQYF. Here the CDR3 DNA reads TGCGCCAGCAGCTTAGCGGGATGGGTGGAGACCCAGTACTTC.

The chain couples TRBV6-5 to TRBJ2-1; TRBD1 aligns across 7 bases. The CDR3 has 14 residues. The trim removed 5 bases at V and 7 bases at J, leaving 8 bases unmatched. From germline, CDR1 is MNHEY and CDR2 SVGAGI. CDR3 loop: CASSRPTGVNEQFF. CDR3 nucleotide sequence: TGTGCCAGCAGTAGACCCACAGGGGTAAATGAGCAGTTCTTC.

CDR3 nucleotides: TGTGCCAGCAGCCCTTACCGGGACAGACTCTATGGCTACACCTTC. This sequence encodes CASSPYRDRLYGYTF. This chain uses TRBV5-4 with TRBJ1-2; 7 bases match TRBD1. In germline, CDR1 is SGHNT, CDR2 YYREEE (reference sequence). This CDR3 has 15 residues. The J segment lost 4 bases and the V segment lost 4 bases, leaving 10 bases of the junction unmatched.

V gene TRBV10-1 combines with J gene TRBJ2-5; 12 bases are a match to TRBD1. CDR3 length: 13 amino acids. V lost 6 bases and J lost 4; bases outside the gene matches: 0. Germline lookup yields CDR1 WNHNN and CDR2 SYGVQD (reference sequence). The CDR3 loop is CASRGQGAETQYF. In DNA, the CDR3 is TGCGCCAGCAGGGGACAGGGGGCAGAGACCCAGTACTTC.

The chain combines TRBV20-1 with TRBJ2-3; D remains unclear. This CDR3 region has 11 residues. Looked up from germline, CDR1 is DFQATT and CDR2 is SNEGSKA (reference sequence). The V end lost 5 bases, the J end lost 5 bases, and 8 bases lay between the germline ends. The CDR3 DNA follows: TGCAGTGCTCCCGTTTTAGATACGCAGTATTTT. Translation gives CSAPVLDTQYF.

The V and J genes are TRBV4-1 and TRBJ1-5; no clear D. The V and J ends lost 1 base and 4 bases respectively, with 11 bases between them. Germline CDR1 MGHRA, CDR2 YSYEKL. The CDR3 contains 15 residues. The DNA for the CDR3 is TGCGCCAGCAGCCAAGGGGAGGGCCGGAATCAGCCCCAGCATTTT. Translating it yields CASSQGEGRNQPQHF.

The chain employs TRBV18 and TRBJ1-5; 8 positions agree with TRBD1. Germline lookup yields CDR1 KGHSH and CDR2 LQKENI. The CDR3 has 17 amino acids. Trimming removed 6 bases from V and 4 bases from J; junction bases left unmatched: 14. CDR3 sequence reads: CASSPWDRTDSNQPQHF. CDR3 nucleotides: TGTGCCAGCTCGCCCTGGGACAGGACTGACTCTAATCAGCCCCAGCATTTT.

This clone was seen only once. The chain combines TRBV5-1 with TRBJ2-1, with 10 bases aligning to TRBD1. Germline lookup yields CDR1 SGHRS and CDR2 YFSETQ. This CDR3 has 16 residues. J gave up 2 bases and V 0 bases, and 2 bases lay outside the gene matches. The CDR3 here is CASSLAGTGAYNEQFF. CDR3 bases: TGCGCCAGCAGCTTGGCCGGGACAGGGGCCTACAATGAGCAGTTCTTC.

This chain connects TRBV29-1 to TRBJ2-3, with 9 positions matching TRBD2. Trimming removed 1 base from V and 4 bases from J; junction bases left unmatched: 3. Per the germline V gene, CDR1 is SQVTM and CDR2 is ANQGSEA. CDR3 length: 14 amino acids. CDR3 protein: CSVEGAGGADTQYF. The CDR3 DNA follows: TGCAGCGTTGAAGGGGCGGGAGGGGCAGATACGCAGTATTTT.

This rearrangement joins TRBV5-1 to TRBJ2-3, with D possibly TRBD2 on 5 matching bases. CDR1 is SGHRS and CDR2 is YFSETQ in the germline V gene. V was shortened by 2 bases and J by 1 base, with 8 bases between the two germline ends. This CDR3 is 14 amino acids long. The CDR3 bases are TGCGCCAGCAGCTTTACAGCGGGCACAGATACGCAGTATTTT. Its protein product is CASSFTAGTDTQYF.

The J gene is TRBJ1-1, the V gene TRBV27; D perhaps matches TRBD1 (6 bases). In germline, CDR1 is MNHEY, CDR2 SMNVEV (reference sequence). The CDR3 loop spans 15 amino acids. V was cut by 4 bases and J by 4 bases, with 16 bases left in between. The CDR3 loop reads CASSSPAGVTTEAFF. For the CDR3, the DNA is TGTGCCAGCAGTTCCCCTGCAGGGGTAACCACTGAAGCTTTCTTT.

V usage is TRBV11-2 and J usage is TRBJ2-3; tentatively, D is TRBD2 (6 bases). This CDR3 comprises 15 residues. V lost 5 bases to trimming and J lost 2 bases, with 14 bases between them. CDR1 and CDR2 from the germline V gene are SGHAT and FQNNGV. The CDR3 sequence: CASSGVAGLTDTQYF. CDR3 DNA sequence: TGTGCCAGCAGCGGGGTGGCGGGACTCACAGATACGCAGTATTTT.

This chain links TRBV6-5 with TRBJ2-5; TRBD1 agrees at 7 bases. The CDR3 runs to 14 residues. CDR1 MNHEY and CDR2 SVGAGI come from the germline V gene. Trimming at V came to 8 bases and at J to 1 base, leaving 7 bases not matched to a gene. The DNA of the CDR3 is TGTGCCAGCTGTCCCGGGGACAGCCAAGAGACCCAGTACTTC. Its translation: CASCPGDSQETQYF.

The rearrangement links TRBV11-1 to TRBJ2-6, with D possibly matching TRBD2 (6 bases). There are 15 residues in the CDR3. V shed 5 bases and J shed 0 bases, with 8 bases lying between them. Germline V gene sequence: CDR1 SGHAT, CDR2 FQDESV (reference sequence). CDR3 sequence (DNA): TGTGCCAGCAGCCAGACTAGCTCTGGGGCCAACGTCCTGACTTTC. Translation gives CASSQTSSGANVLTF.

The rearrangement links TRBV28 to TRBJ1-4; 9 bases are a match to TRBD1. Germline V CDR1 and CDR2: MDHEN, SYDVKM. The CDR3 is made up of 16 amino acids. With 4 bases clipped from V and 6 bases from J, the junction kept 9 bases outside the gene matches. In DNA, the CDR3 is TGTGCCAGCAGTTCCTCAGCCGGGACAGGGCATGAAAAACTGTTTTTT. This encodes CASSSSAGTGHEKLFF. Complete variable domain (other parts from reference TRBV28 and TRBJ1-4): DVKVTQSSRYLVKRTGEKVFLECVQDMDHENMFWYRQDPGLGLRLIYFSYDVKMKEKGDIPEGYSVSREKKERFSLILESASTNQTSMYLCASSSSAGTGHEKLFFGSGTQLSVL.

This clone turned up a few times. This chain connects TRBV6-5 to TRBJ2-5; 9 nucleotides align to TRBD2. Germline trimming cut 7 bases from V and 4 bases from J; bases unmatched to any gene: 4. The CDR3 has 13 residues. Germline V gives CDR1 MNHEY, CDR2 SVGAGI. CDR3 in amino acids: CASKILAGETQYF. The CDR3 DNA reads as TGTGCCAGCAAGATACTAGCGGGAGAGACCCAGTACTTC.